The next 14 T cell receptor beta chains were all read from a single sample in a study of Graves' ophthalmopathy and Graves' hyperthyroidism. Beta-chain TCR CDR3 regions were amplified from RNA transcripts. Investigators did first-round RT-PCR with HTBI primers, then second-round multiplex PCR. TCRdb redid the calling of the multiplex PCR reads with MiXCR, one entry per CDR3 protein. This sample yields 300,000 to 400,000 distinct CDR3 sequences, of which about 18% are seen a single time; 2.4% belongs to the top ten. Sequencing was performed on peripheral blood. Receptors originate from an adult woman with stable Graves' hyperthyroidism.

This clonotype was observed at least ten times. The gene calls are TRBV15 and TRBJ2-5; maybe TRBD2 (5 bases). The CDR3 has 14 residues. Germline V gives CDR1 LNHNV, CDR2 YYDKDF (reference sequence). V lost 0 bases and J 2 bases, leaving 7 bases between the germline ends. CDR3 residues: CATSRDSGQETQYF. CDR3 bases: TGTGCCACCAGCAGAGATTCGGGGCAAGAGACCCAGTACTTC.

The chain's CDR3 is CASSHLTGDAHEETQYF. CDR3 nucleotides: TGTGCCAGCAGCCACCTGACAGGGGACGCACACGAAGAGACCCAGTACTTC. The chain recombines TRBV3-1 with TRBJ2-5, with TRBD1 matching 8 bases. Losses at the gene ends were 3 bases for V and 3 bases for J; bases not matched to a gene: 12. This CDR3 is 17 amino acids long. CDR1 LGHDT and CDR2 YNNKEL come from the germline V gene (reference sequence).

There are many counts of this clonotype. CDR3 region: CASSLWASGDKNIQYF. CDR3 in DNA: TGTGCCAGCAGTTTATGGGCTAGCGGGGACAAAAACATTCAGTACTTC. V usage is TRBV28 and J usage is TRBJ2-4; 9 nucleotides match TRBD2. CDR3 length equals 16 residues. V gave up 0 bases and J gave up 3 bases; unmatched junction bases: 3. Germline CDR1 and CDR2: MDHEN and SYDVKM.

This clonotype was detected a few times. The rearrangement uses TRBV7-6 and TRBJ2-7; D possibly corresponds to TRBD2 (6 bases). V gave up 4 bases and J gave up 4 bases, with 26 bases separating them. Germline loops: CDR1 SGHVS, CDR2 FNYEAQ. This CDR3 is built from 18 residues. This CDR3 is CASSSRVGSRAGGYEQYF. The CDR3 coding sequence is TGTGCCAGCAGCTCCCGTGTCGGCAGCAGGGCCGGGGGTTACGAGCAGTACTTC.

This clonotype was observed many times. CDR3 region: CARVGRGETQYF. The CDR3 DNA sequence: TGTGCCAGGGTTGGCAGGGGTGAGACCCAGTACTTC. J is TRBJ2-5 and V is TRBV28, with D tentatively TRBD1 (6 bases). V lost 9 bases to trimming and J lost 5 bases, with 13 bases between them. The length of the CDR3 is 12 residues. The germline CDR1 and CDR2 sequences are MDHEN and SYDVKM.

This clonotype was counted ten times or more. This chain connects TRBV15 to TRBJ2-5, with D maybe TRBD1 (5 bases). This CDR3 is built from 16 residues. The V gene lost 0 bases and the J gene lost 5 bases, with 16 bases spanning the gap. Germline CDR1 reads LNHNV; CDR2 reads YYDKDF (reference sequence). CDR3 bases: TGTGCCACCAGCAGAGAGAAAGTACAGGCTTCGGAGACCCAGTACTTC. Protein: CATSREKVQASETQYF.

This clonotype was counted at least ten times. The V gene is TRBV6-2 or TRBV6-3, the J gene TRBJ2-7, with D possibly being TRBD2 (6 bases). This CDR3 region has 18 residues. CDR1 and CDR2 from the germline V gene are MNHEY and SVGEGT. Trimming cost V 2 bases and J 3 bases, with 23 bases left between them. The CDR3 here is CASSYPTARLDINYEQYF. Written as DNA, the CDR3 is TGTGCCAGCAGTTACCCCACGGCAAGACTAGACATTAACTACGAGCAGTACTTC.

On this clonotype itself: The junction differs from germline at one of its ends, possibly a read error. The chain carries TRBV12-3 or TRBV12-4 and TRBJ1-5; maybe TRBD1 (5 bases). The CDR3 totals 11 residues. CDR3 region: CASSVTGPQQF. CDR3 DNA sequence: TGTGCCAGCAGCGTAACAGGACCCCAGCAGTTT.

In its sample, this clonotype was seen many times. V usage is TRBV12-3 or TRBV12-4 and J usage is TRBJ1-5; TRBD1 aligns across 8 bases. The CDR3 totals 14 residues. Losses at the gene ends were 6 bases for V and 6 bases for J; bases not matched to a gene: 7. This CDR3 is CASSRRQGFQPQHF. CDR3 in DNA: TGTGCCAGCAGCCGACGACAGGGGTTTCAGCCCCAGCATTTT.

The sample holds many counts of this clonotype. V usage is TRBV6-5 and J usage is TRBJ2-5; TRBD2 agrees at 10 bases. Germline trimming cut 0 bases from V and 7 bases from J; bases unmatched to any gene: 11. This CDR3 has 17 amino acids. The germline V gene has CDR1 MNHEY and CDR2 SVGAGI. The CDR3 DNA reads as TGTGCCAGCAGTTACTCGATCGTAGCGGGAGGACCTGGGACCCAGTACTTC. Translated, it gives CASSYSIVAGGPGTQYF.

The CDR3 sequence: CASRDRVMGEQYF. The CDR3 bases are TGTGCCAGCAGGGACAGGGTGATGGGCGAGCAGTACTTC. The chain couples TRBV28 to TRBJ2-7; 8 nucleotides agree with TRBD1. The CDR3 sequence is 13 residues long. Germline V CDR1 and CDR2: MDHEN, SYDVKM. With 6 bases clipped from V and 6 bases from J, the junction kept 7 bases outside the gene matches. Filled out from reference TRBV28 and TRBJ2-7, the complete variable domain reads DVKVTQSSRYLVKRTGEKVFLECVQDMDHENMFWYRQDPGLGLRLIYFSYDVKMKEKGDIPEGYSVSREKKERFSLILESASTNQTSMYLCASRDRVMGEQYFGPGTRLTVT.

This clonotype was counted ten times or more. The gene calls are TRBV5-1 and TRBJ1-2; D might be TRBD1 (6 bases). The CDR3 is 14 amino acids. CDR1 and CDR2 from the germline V gene are SGHRS and YFSETQ. V was trimmed by 0 bases and J by 6 bases, leaving 12 bases between them. CDR3 in DNA: TGCGCCAGCAGCTTGGAACAGGGACTCGATGGCTACACCTTC. It yields the protein CASSLEQGLDGYTF.

This clonotype has more than one count but fewer than ten. The V gene is TRBV5-6, the J gene TRBJ1-5; possibly TRBD1 for D (6 bases). Trimming took off 0 bases at V and 2 bases at J, with 9 bases between the two ends. CDR1 is SGHDT and CDR2 is YYEEEE in the germline V gene. This CDR3 is 15 amino acids long. In DNA form, the CDR3 reads TGTGCCAGCAGCTTGGGGGGGGCCGGCAATCAGCCCCAGCATTTT. This encodes CASSLGGAGNQPQHF.

The table lists this clonotype with a few counts. This sequence joins TRBV30 and TRBJ2-2; 7 bases are a match to TRBD1. V shed 2 bases and J 5 bases; nucleotides not matched to a gene: 5. Germline CDR1 and CDR2: GTSNPN and SVGIG (reference sequence). CDR3 length equals 14 residues. CDR3 region: CAWSQGGATGELFF. CDR3 nucleotides: TGTGCCTGGAGTCAAGGGGGCGCAACCGGGGAGCTGTTTTTT.